The 20 T cell receptor beta chains below were found in one sample sequenced in a study of low-dose radiotherapy and immunotherapy resistance in tumors. Primers used for first-strand cDNA, a TRAV- and TRBV-specific set, covered both alpha and beta chains. The authors ran around 18 PCR cycles to amplify TCRs with a constant-region primer and V-primer adapter. Each CDR3 protein is one row after TCRdb ran MiXCR on the reads. The data hold tens of thousands of distinct CDR3 sequences, with roughly 24% observed a single time. The time point here: before trial treatment. The starting material was PBMCs, obtained before treatment. These receptors all stem from a male donor with prostate cancer.

This clonotype was seen at least ten times. The chain employs TRBV7-2 and TRBJ2-7; a possible D gene is TRBD2 (6 bases). This CDR3 has 14 residues. Per germline, CDR1 SGHTA and CDR2 FQGNSA. Trimming stripped 0 bases from V and 7 bases from J, with 13 bases between. This CDR3 is CASSLAGLAREQYF. In DNA form, the CDR3 reads TGTGCCAGCAGCTTAGCGGGACTTGCACGTGAGCAGTACTTC.

This clonotype came up once. The rearrangement joins TRBV14 to TRBJ1-6; D is unresolved. Germline V gene sequence: CDR1 SGHDN, CDR2 FVKESK. The CDR3 extends over 19 amino acids. Trimming shortened V by 2 bases and J by 0 bases, and 17 bases separated the two germline ends. CDR3 DNA sequence: TGTGCCAGCAGCCAACAAAGGAACAGTAAGAGCTCCTATAATTCACCCCTCCACTTT. It specifies CASSQQRNSKSSYNSPLHF. Combining the CDR3 with reference TRBV14 and TRBJ1-6 gives the whole variable domain EAGVTQFPSHSVIEKGQTVTLRCDPISGHDNLYWYRRVMGKEIKFLLHFVKESKQDESGMPNNRFLAERTGGTYSTLKVQPAELEDSGVYFCASSQQRNSKSSYNSPLHFGNGTRLTVT.

The rearrangement joins TRBV12-3 or TRBV12-4 to TRBJ2-7; 7 nucleotides agree with TRBD2. The CDR3 sequence is 15 residues long. Trimming cost V 6 bases and J 0 bases; bases outside gene matches: 8. CDR3 region: CASRRSSGSSYEQYF. The CDR3 DNA sequence: TGTGCCAGCAGGCGATCTAGCGGAAGCTCCTACGAGCAGTACTTC.

In this sample, this clonotype turned up many times. The CDR3 loop reads CASVAGLSTDTQYF. CDR3 DNA: TGCGCCAGCGTCGCGGGACTGAGCACAGATACGCAGTATTTT. The chain uses TRBV5-1 and TRBJ2-3; perhaps TRBD2 as D (6 bases). V was cut by 7 bases and J by 0 bases, with 12 bases left in between. Germline values: CDR1 SGHRS, CDR2 YFSETQ. The CDR3 covers 14 residues.

At least ten counts were recorded for this clonotype. CDR3 nucleotides: TGTGCCAGCAGCTTGTTTCTCTCCCACTCCACCGGGGAGCTGTTTTTT. Its protein is CASSLFLSHSTGELFF. J is TRBJ2-2 and V is TRBV5-4; D is ambiguous. Trimming took 1 base from V and 4 from J, leaving 14 bases between them. The CDR3 runs 16 residues. CDR1 is SGHNT and CDR2 is YYREEE in the germline V gene (reference sequence). The complete variable domain, with remaining parts taken from reference TRBV5-4 and TRBJ2-2, reads ETGVTQSPTHLIKTRGQQVTLRCSSQSGHNTVSWYQQALGQGPQFIFQYYREEENGRGNFPPRFSGLQFPNYSSELNVNALELDDSALYLCASSLFLSHSTGELFFGEGSRLTVL.

This clonotype showed up many times. V usage is TRBV11-2 and J usage is TRBJ2-7; TRBD2 is a possible D gene (7 bases). Per the germline V gene, CDR1 is SGHAT and CDR2 is FQNNGV. The CDR3 has 12 residues. Trimming left V 6 bases short and J 6 bases short, with 12 bases between. Here the CDR3 DNA reads TGTGCCAGCAGGGGACGGGGGGCCGAGCAGTACTTC. Translated: CASRGRGAEQYF.

This clonotype was seen once. The rearrangement uses TRBV5-1 and TRBJ2-1, with 10 bases fitting TRBD2. Germline loops: CDR1 SGHRS, CDR2 YFSETQ. The CDR3 loop spans 15 amino acids. The V and J ends lost 4 bases and 5 bases, in that order; junction bases with no gene match: 6. The CDR3: CASSRSGGAHNEQFF. The CDR3 DNA reads as TGCGCCAGCAGCCGAAGCGGGGGGGCCCACAATGAGCAGTTCTTC.

In its sample, this clonotype was seen many times. The chain couples TRBV12-3 or TRBV12-4 to TRBJ1-5, with a weak D call TRBD1 (5 bases). V gave up 5 bases and J gave up 4 bases, with 15 bases separating them. The length of the CDR3 is 15 residues. DNA of the CDR3: TGTGCCAGCAGTCTGGGGGGAAACCTTAATCAGCCCCAGCATTTT. It codes for CASSLGGNLNQPQHF.

In this sample, this clonotype turned up many times. This chain links TRBV27 with TRBJ1-2; TRBD1 aligns across 8 bases. Looked up from germline, CDR1 is MNHEY and CDR2 is SMNVEV (reference sequence). The length of the CDR3 is 15 residues. V was pared by 6 bases and J by 4 bases, with 10 bases of the junction left unmatched. Here the CDR3 DNA reads TGTGCCAGCAGGTCCCCTACAGGGGGTCTCTATGGCTACACCTTC. The encoded protein is CASRSPTGGLYGYTF.

This clonotype has a single count. The chain carries TRBV2 and TRBJ2-2; D tentatively fits TRBD1 or TRBD2 (5 bases each). The V end was cut by 8 bases, the J end by 4 bases, with 26 bases between. Germline V lookup: CDR1 SNHLY, CDR2 FYNNEI. The CDR3 is 18 amino acids. The CDR3 sequence: CASGEPDGLVGTTGELFF. The CDR3 bases are TGTGCCAGCGGGGAACCTGACGGATTGGTGGGGACCACCGGGGAGCTGTTTTTT.

V and J are TRBV29-1 and TRBJ1-3, with D unclear. The CDR3 has 13 residues. Between the trimmed V and J ends, which lost 7 bases and 0 bases, there was a span of 10 bases. Germline CDR1 reads SQVTM; CDR2 reads ANQGSEA. CDR3 amino acids: CSADGSSGNTIYF. CDR3 bases: TGCAGCGCCGACGGCAGCTCTGGAAACACCATATATTTT.

Many counts were recorded for this clonotype. The rearrangement uses TRBV19 and TRBJ2-3; 7 nucleotides line up with TRBD2. The V segment lost 10 bases and the J segment 2 bases; nucleotides outside the gene matches: 12. CDR3 size: 15 residues. The germline gives CDR1 LNHDA, CDR2 SQIVND (reference sequence). The CDR3 DNA follows: TGTGCCACCCACCGTCCGGGAGGAACCACAGATACGCAGTATTTT. Its translation is CATHRPGGTTDTQYF.

There are a few counts of this clonotype. V gene TRBV24-1 combines with J gene TRBJ2-3; D perhaps matches TRBD1 (6 bases). V lost 7 bases, J lost 2 bases, and 12 bases lay in between. Germline V gives CDR1 KGHDR, CDR2 SFDVKD. The CDR3 loop spans 14 amino acids. CDR3 nucleotide sequence: TGTGCCACCAGCGGACAGTCTGTCACAGATACGCAGTATTTT. Amino acids: CATSGQSVTDTQYF.

This clonotype was observed many times. V is TRBV12-5 and J is TRBJ2-6; 10 nucleotides match TRBD1. CDR1 is LGHNT and CDR2 is FRNRAP in the germline V gene. The length of the CDR3 is 16 residues. V lost 5 bases and J lost 3; bases outside the gene matches: 4. CDR3 region: CASGGRDRGGANVLTF. CDR3 DNA: TGTGCTAGTGGTGGCCGGGACAGGGGTGGGGCCAACGTCCTGACTTTC.

The chain joins TRBV29-1 to TRBJ2-1; 9 bases line up with TRBD1. CDR1 is SQVTM, CDR2 ANQGSEA, per germline. V lost 6 bases, J lost 5 bases, and 20 bases stayed unmatched. CDR3 length equals 18 residues. CDR3 amino acids: CSVERPAGTGRGHNEQFF. DNA for the CDR3: TGCAGCGTGGAGAGACCAGCCGGGACAGGGCGGGGACACAATGAGCAGTTCTTC.

This clonotype was counted at least ten times. Germline is not matched at one junction end, which may reflect a read error. V usage is TRBV11-2 and J usage is TRBJ1-1; D possibly corresponds to TRBD1 (5 bases). Germline V gives CDR1 SGHAT, CDR2 FQNNGV. CDR3 length: 14 residues. Written as DNA, the CDR3 is TGCGCCAGCAGCCAACCGACAGCAAACACTGAAGCTTTCTTT. Amino acids: CASSQPTANTEAFF.

CDR3 region: CASSWVSLSSYEQYF. CDR3 sequence (DNA): TGTGCCAGCAGTTGGGTCAGCCTGAGCTCCTACGAGCAGTACTTC. J is TRBJ2-7 and V is TRBV28; D gene unclear. V was trimmed by 4 bases and J by 0 bases, leaving 13 bases between them. Germline V CDR1 and CDR2: MDHEN, SYDVKM. There are 15 residues in the CDR3.

By frequency in the sample, this clonotype is medium-sized. The gene calls are TRBV11-2 and TRBJ2-3; TRBD2 aligns across 15 bases. V dropped 5 bases and J dropped 3; count of bases not matched to a gene: 9. In germline, CDR1 is SGHAT, CDR2 FQNNGV. This CDR3 is 18 amino acids long. CDR3 coding DNA: TGTGCCAGCAGCCGGACTAGCGGGGGGGCCGGGGGAACAGATACGCAGTATTTT. Translated, it gives CASSRTSGGAGGTDTQYF.

This clonotype was recorded at least ten times. This sequence joins TRBV15 and TRBJ2-3; 10 bases agree with TRBD1. This CDR3 comprises 16 residues. The germline CDR1 and CDR2 sequences are LNHNV and YYDKDF (reference sequence). Unmatched junction bases numbered 4, after V lost 3 bases and J lost 1 base. The CDR3 coding sequence is TGTGCCACCAGCAGGGAGGGGACAGGGGGCACAGATACGCAGTATTTT. Translating gives CATSREGTGGTDTQYF.

This clonotype was observed a single time. A much larger clone lies one base from this, so it may be a read error. This chain uses TRBV28 with TRBJ2-7; D is perhaps TRBD1 (5 bases). This CDR3 spans 12 amino acids. The germline V gene has CDR1 MDHEN and CDR2 SYDVKM. With 2 bases removed from V and 12 bases from J, the gap between germline ends came to 14 bases. The CDR3 DNA follows: TGTGCCAGCAGTTTACCACCTCCAGGGCGGTACTTC. Residues: CASSLPPPGRYF.